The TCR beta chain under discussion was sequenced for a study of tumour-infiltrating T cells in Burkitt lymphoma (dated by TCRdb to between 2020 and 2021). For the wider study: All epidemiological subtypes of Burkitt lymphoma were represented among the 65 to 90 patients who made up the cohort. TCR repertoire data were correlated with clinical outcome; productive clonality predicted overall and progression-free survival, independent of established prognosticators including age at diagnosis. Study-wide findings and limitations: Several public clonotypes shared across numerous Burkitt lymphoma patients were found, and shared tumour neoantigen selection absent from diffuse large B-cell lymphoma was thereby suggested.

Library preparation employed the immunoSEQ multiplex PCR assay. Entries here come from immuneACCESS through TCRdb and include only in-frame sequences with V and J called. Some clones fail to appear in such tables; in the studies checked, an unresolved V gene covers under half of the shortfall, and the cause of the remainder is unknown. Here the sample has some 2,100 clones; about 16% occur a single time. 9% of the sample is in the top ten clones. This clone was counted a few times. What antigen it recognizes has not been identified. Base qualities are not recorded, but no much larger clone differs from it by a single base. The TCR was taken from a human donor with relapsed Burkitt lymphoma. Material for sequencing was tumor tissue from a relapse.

At the DNA level, the sequence is TGTGCCAGCAGTACCGGGACGTCCCGGGGCACAGATACGCAGTATTTT. It is translated as CASSTGTSRGTDTQYF. The chain was built from TRBV2 and TRBJ2-3; the D gene cannot be resolved beyond TRBD1 or TRBD2, each matching 5 bases. Looking up the germline V gene yields CDR1 SNHLY and CDR2 FYNNEI. The CDR3, cysteine through phenylalanine, is 16 amino acids long. Only CDR3 DNA is held: 48 bases, read in frame from base 1. Deletion took 5 bases off V and 1 base off J, with a span of 16 bases between the germline ends.